The rows below give T cell receptor beta chains drawn from one sample of a study of T-cell reconstitution after alpha-beta-depleted transplantation in children. TCRdb independently ran MiXCR on the PCR reads; one entry per CDR3 protein. The profile shows fewer than 250,000 distinct CDR3 sequences, over 15% of them singletons. The starting material was PBMCs, mostly from graft donor cells, obtained 360 days after TCRalphabeta/CD19-depleted stem cell transplant. These receptors came from a male patient between 2 and 15 years old who had a stem cell transplant for acute lymphoblastic leukemia, so the T cells may come from the graft donor. CDR3s leave out the opening cysteine and the closing phenylalanine or tryptophan. Fields, in order: CDR3 protein, D gene, V gene. The D gene is left open where the match is weak.

CDR3: ASSFARGQGGNYGYT; D: TRBD1; V: TRBV27
CDR3: ASSQIAGEQY; D: -; V: TRBV4-2
CDR3: ASRSVSANRNEQF; D: -; V: TRBV5-1
CDR3: ASSYRTGGAEAF; D: TRBD1; V: TRBV6-2/TRBV6-3
CDR3: ASSYSKTSRTGELF; D: -; V: TRBV6-5
CDR3: ASSYRKGWDTQY; D: -; V: TRBV7-2
CDR3: ASSPRTREQF; D: -; V: TRBV3-1
CDR3: ASSQDIGGTQY; D: -; V: TRBV4-2
CDR3: AIFRETLTNGFFEQY; D: -; V: TRBV10-3
CDR3: ASSLATGGNQPQH; D: TRBD1; V: TRBV7-2
CDR3: ASSDRALNTEAF; D: -; V: TRBV6-1
CDR3: SAMGGGIYEQY; D: -; V: TRBV20-1
CDR3: ASSLSGAFTGGYT; D: -; V: TRBV5-1
CDR3: ASSLNTAPVQQY; D: -; V: TRBV27
CDR3: ASSLFRAGGAGQY; D: TRBD1; V: TRBV11-2
CDR3: SAREGRKGDTEAF; D: -; V: TRBV20-1
CDR3: ASSPLDSYQNYGYT; D: -; V: TRBV4-1
CDR3: AISDRQGTETQY; D: TRBD1; V: TRBV10-3
CDR3: ASTGDRGRGY; D: TRBD2; V: TRBV2
CDR3: ASSFGAYNEQF; D: -; V: TRBV12-3/TRBV12-4